Following are 23 T cell receptor beta chains from one sample sequenced in a study of human T cells and chemical hapten exposure (dated by TCRdb to about 2021). Library preparation employed RACE. Sequencing was carried out with a NextSeq 500. TCRdb ran its own pipeline on the public reads, namely fastp trimming at Q25 and MiXCR clone calling, and kept in-frame beta chains. Every entry covers one CDR3 protein and lists the most common genes and DNA from its rows. In this sample the table shows about 96,000 distinct CDR3 sequences, roughly a tenth of which occur a single time. The top ten clones comprise about 2% of the sample. The sample's time point label is to be understood as: patch test 2, 6 weeks after DPC sensitization. What the treatment or condition label conveys for this sample: therapeutic diphenylcyclopropenone sensitization with weekly scalp DPC. Sequenced material: whole blood, taken in connection with sensitization to the hapten diphenylcyclopropenone (DPC). The receptors derive from a woman aged 40 to 49 with alopecia areata. Some clones in this sample may be carry-over from other donors' samples.

The rearrangement joins TRBV13 to TRBJ2-1, with D uncertain. Germline assignment: CDR1 PRHDT and CDR2 FYEKMQ (reference sequence). The CDR3 covers 16 residues. V lost 1 base to trimming and J lost 0 bases, with 10 bases between them. The CDR3 nucleotides are TGTGCCAGCAGCTTAGAAGCGTCAAGCTCCTACAATGAGCAGTTCTTC. It is translated as CASSLEASSSYNEQFF.

In its sample, this clonotype was seen a few times. This chain connects TRBV20-1 to TRBJ2-1, with 10 bases identical to TRBD1. CDR1 and CDR2 from the germline V gene are DFQATT and SNEGSKA (reference sequence). This CDR3 spans 16 amino acids. V was pared by 0 bases and J by 7 bases, with 9 bases of the junction left unmatched. CDR3 nucleotide sequence: TGCAGTGCTAGAGATGAGCGGACAGGGGGTCGAAATGAGCAGTTCTTC. Translated, it gives CSARDERTGGRNEQFF.

V and J are TRBV18 and TRBJ1-4, with 7 bases that match TRBD1. This CDR3 has 15 amino acids. The germline gives CDR1 KGHSH, CDR2 LQKENI. V was clipped by 3 bases and J by 7 bases; unmatched bases: 8. The DNA for the CDR3 is TGTGCCAGCTCACCCTCGGACAGGACGGGTGAAAAACTGTTTTTT. Amino acids: CASSPSDRTGEKLFF.

This clonotype was seen only a few times. V and J are TRBV20-1 and TRBJ1-3; TRBD1 might be the D (5 bases). CDR1 is DFQATT and CDR2 is SNEGSKA in the germline V gene (reference sequence). The CDR3 is 14 residues long. V was trimmed by 5 bases and J by 0 bases, leaving 11 bases between them. Here the CDR3 DNA reads TGCAGTGCTGGCAGGGATAGCTCTGGAAACACCATATATTTT. It yields the protein CSAGRDSSGNTIYF.

This clonotype was counted many times. This sequence joins TRBV6-2 or TRBV6-3 and TRBJ2-1, with TRBD2 matching over 8 bases. Germline CDR1 is MNHEY and CDR2 is SVGEGT. Unmatched junction bases numbered 17, after V lost 10 bases and J lost 0 bases. The CDR3 totals 18 residues. In DNA, the CDR3 is TGTGCCACCGGGGGGGGGAGCTTTCGCCAAAGCTCCTACAATGAGCAGTTCTTC. This translates into CATGGGSFRQSSYNEQFF.

This clonotype was counted at least ten times. The chain employs TRBV28 and TRBJ2-1; 7 positions agree with TRBD2. The CDR3 contains 16 residues. The V segment lost 2 bases and the J segment 8 bases; nucleotides outside the gene matches: 12. Germline V gives CDR1 MDHEN, CDR2 SYDVKM. CDR3 sequence: CASSLRAGRGRDEQFF. The CDR3 bases are TGTGCCAGCAGTTTAAGGGCAGGGAGGGGAAGGGATGAGCAGTTCTTC.

The rearrangement joins TRBV30 to TRBJ1-5; D may be TRBD1 (5 bases). Trimming removed 1 base from V and 3 bases from J, with 7 bases in between. Germline V gene lookup returns CDR1 GTSNPN and CDR2 SVGIG (reference sequence). The CDR3 sequence is 13 residues long. CDR3 loop: CAWSGGDNQPQHF. CDR3 coding DNA: TGTGCCTGGAGTGGGGGGGACAATCAGCCCCAGCATTTT.

The chain carries TRBV30 and TRBJ2-3; D ambiguous. CDR3 length: 14 residues. The V gene's germline CDR1 is GTSNPN and CDR2 SVGIG (reference sequence). The V and J ends lost 0 bases and 4 bases respectively, with 11 bases between them. For the CDR3, the DNA is TGTGCCTGGAGTGTACTCAGTAGGGCAGATACGCAGTATTTT. It translates to CAWSVLSRADTQYF.

The table lists this clonotype with a few counts. The chain links TRBV7-3 to TRBJ2-3, with D hard to call. The V and J ends lost 5 bases and 7 bases respectively, with 16 bases between them. Germline lookup yields CDR1 SGHTA and CDR2 FQGTGA. CDR3 length: 14 residues. The CDR3 DNA reads as TGTGCCAGCAGCCTCCTTAACGGCGGTAATACGCAGTATTTT. This gives the protein CASSLLNGGNTQYF. Complete variable domain (other parts from reference TRBV7-3 and TRBJ2-3): GAGVSQTPSNKVTEKGKYVELRCDPISGHTALYWYRQSLGQGPEFLIYFQGTGAADDSGLPNDRFFAVRPEGSVSTLKIQRTERGDSAVYLCASSLLNGGNTQYFGPGTRLTVL.

At least ten counts were recorded for this clonotype. The chain recombines TRBV6-5 with TRBJ2-7; no firm D call. Trimming left V 5 bases short and J 11 bases short, with 13 bases between. The germline gives CDR1 MNHEY, CDR2 SVGAGI. This CDR3 has 11 amino acids. CDR3 nucleotides: TGTGCCAGCAGTCTCGGACCCTTGGAGTACTTC. It yields the protein CASSLGPLEYF.

This clonotype was recorded a few times. The CDR3 coding sequence is TGTGCCATCAGACCGGACAGGAGTTCGGAGACCCAGTACTTC. It specifies CAIRPDRSSETQYF. This sequence joins TRBV10-3 and TRBJ2-5; 7 nucleotides line up with TRBD1. The CDR3 totals 14 residues. Germline CDR1 reads ENHRY; CDR2 reads SYGVKD. V lost 6 bases and J lost 5; bases outside the gene matches: 9.

The rearrangement joins TRBV20-1 to TRBJ1-2; no clear D. Germline values: CDR1 DFQATT, CDR2 SNEGSKA (reference sequence). This CDR3 comprises 12 residues. Deletions cut 1 base from V and 7 bases from J, with 10 bases between. Here the CDR3 reads CSARGGGFGYTF. DNA for the CDR3: TGCAGTGCTAGAGGGGGAGGGTTTGGCTACACCTTC.

Comment on this clonotype: This sequence may be a read error, since a much larger clone differs from it by one base. V and J are TRBV6-5 and TRBJ2-7, with a weak D call TRBD2 (6 bases). From germline, CDR1 is MNHEY and CDR2 SVGAGI. The V end was cut by 7 bases, the J end by 1 base, with 11 bases between. The CDR3 runs to 13 residues. CDR3 sequence: CASKTGTSYEQYF. The CDR3 DNA is TGTGCCAGCAAAACCGGGACTTCCTACGAGCAGTACTTC.

The chain couples TRBV7-3 to TRBJ2-1; 9 bases fit TRBD2. This CDR3 has 13 amino acids. V lost 8 bases to trimming and J lost 8 bases; unmatched junction nucleotides: 7. Germline loops: CDR1 SGHTA, CDR2 FQGTGA. The CDR3 nucleotides are TGTGCCAGCCGGGCTAGCGGGACGGATGAGCAGTTCTTC. Translating gives CASRASGTDEQFF. Filled out from reference TRBV7-3 and TRBJ2-1, the complete variable domain reads GAGVSQTPSNKVTEKGKYVELRCDPISGHTALYWYRQSLGQGPEFLIYFQGTGAADDSGLPNDRFFAVRPEGSVSTLKIQRTERGDSAVYLCASRASGTDEQFFGPGTRLTVL.

With regard to this clonotype: A junction end diverges from the germline sequence, so it may reflect a read error. The chain is built from TRBV7-9 and TRBJ1-5; 8 nucleotides line up with TRBD1. Germline assignment: CDR1 SEHNR and CDR2 FQNEAQ (reference sequence). This CDR3 is built from 15 residues. The CDR3 DNA reads TGTGCCATCAGCTTAGCCGCAGGGGGCAGTCAGCCCCAGCATTTT. This sequence encodes CAISLAAGGSQPQHF.

This clonotype has ten or more counts. V and J are TRBV29-1 and TRBJ2-7; D is tentatively TRBD1 or TRBD2 (5 bases each). Between the trimmed V and J ends, which lost 4 bases and 0 bases, there was a span of 10 bases. Germline V CDR1 and CDR2: SQVTM, ANQGSEA. The CDR3 spans 13 residues. The CDR3 nucleotides are TGCAGCGTTGGTGGGACGGACTCCTACGAGCAGTACTTC. This sequence encodes CSVGGTDSYEQYF.

In its sample, this clonotype was seen many times. The CDR3 spells CSVTLSGNEQFF. CDR3 sequence (DNA): TGCAGCGTAACCCTTAGCGGGAACGAGCAGTTCTTC. The rearrangement uses TRBV29-1 and TRBJ2-1; 8 positions match TRBD2. The CDR3 has 12 residues. V shed 6 bases, J shed 10 bases, and the junction held 8 bases outside the gene matches. CDR1 is SQVTM and CDR2 is ANQGSEA in the germline V gene.

Comment on this clonotype: A read error may be the cause here, since a much bigger clone is one base away. The genes are TRBV5-5 and TRBJ2-7, with D possibly TRBD2 on 6 matching bases. Trimming pared 1 base from V and 10 bases from J, leaving 21 bases between. This CDR3 spans 15 amino acids. From germline, CDR1 is SGHKS and CDR2 YYEKEE (reference sequence). The CDR3 nucleotides read TGTGCCAGCAGCTTGAGTGGCGGGGCACTTGTAGATCAGTACTTC. This gives the protein CASSLSGGALVDQYF.

The chain joins TRBV10-3 to TRBJ2-7; the match to TRBD2 covers 9 bases. The germline V gene has CDR1 ENHRY and CDR2 SYGVKD. This CDR3 spans 14 amino acids. V was clipped by 6 bases and J by 0 bases; unmatched bases: 3. The CDR3, as DNA: TGTGCCATCAGACGGACTAGCGACTCCTACGAGCAGTACTTC. As protein: CAIRRTSDSYEQYF.

The chain links TRBV18 to TRBJ1-2; TRBD1 aligns across 10 bases. CDR1 and CDR2 from the germline V gene are KGHSH and LQKENI. J gave up 6 bases and V 3 bases, and 1 base lay outside the gene matches. The CDR3 spans 13 residues. CDR3 sequence (DNA): TGTGCCAGCTCACCGACAGGGGGCCATGGCTACACCTTC. Translated, it gives CASSPTGGHGYTF.

The rearrangement links TRBV5-1 to TRBJ1-2, with D unclear. CDR3 length: 13 amino acids. The germline gives CDR1 SGHRS, CDR2 YFSETQ. V shed 1 base and J shed 5 bases, with 9 bases lying between them. The CDR3 protein is CASSLLPEYGYTF. Written as DNA, the CDR3 is TGCGCCAGCAGCTTGTTGCCGGAGTATGGCTACACCTTC.

This clonotype was counted many times. The rearrangement joins TRBV27 to TRBJ2-5, with 7 nucleotides matching TRBD2. The CDR3 totals 15 residues. J was trimmed by 5 bases and V by 1 base; bases with no gene match: 7. CDR1 is MNHEY and CDR2 is SMNVEV in the germline V gene (reference sequence). The CDR3: CASSLLAGDRETQYF. The DNA of the CDR3 is TGTGCCAGCAGTTTATTGGCGGGAGATAGGGAGACCCAGTACTTC.

This clonotype was seen repeatedly, ten times or more. In nucleotides, the CDR3 is TGTGCCAGCAGCTTATTGATAGGATTGAACGAGCAGTACTTC. Translated, it gives CASSLLIGLNEQYF. This sequence joins TRBV7-2 and TRBJ2-7; D gene unclear. This CDR3 is 14 amino acids long. V lost 2 bases and J 5 bases, leaving 13 bases between the germline ends. Germline V gene lookup returns CDR1 SGHTA and CDR2 FQGNSA.